A selection of T cell receptor beta chains follows, all from one sample in a study of blood T cell repertoires in COVID-19. Clones were read by immunoSEQ multiplex PCR, and TCRdb kept only the in-frame ones, dropping some. The profile shows more than 75,000 clones, around 80% of them singletons. Sequenced: peripheral blood. The receptor set was obtained from a man aged 55-75 years with acute or convalescent COVID-19. Each CDR3 is given with its conserved first and last residue. Each record gives: V gene, clone size, CDR3 length, CDR3 protein. Clone size is shown for a subset of rows, as once, few, many or a class of expanded clone.

V: TRBV19; size: once; length: 16; CDR3: CASSIEGQGAYNEQFF
V: TRBV7-2; size: .; length: 15; CDR3: CASSFRGGGANVLTF
V: TRBV6-1; size: .; length: 15; CDR3: CASSEARLGKREQFF
V: TRBV7-9; size: .; length: 15; CDR3: CASSRGDLSAYEQYF
V: TRBV4-1; size: .; length: 17; CDR3: CASSQADMGFSYNEQFF
V: TRBV6-6; size: .; length: 16; CDR3: CASPQSGLAGEHEQFF
V: TRBV7-9; size: once; length: 16; CDR3: CASSFGGGVVNQPQHF
V: TRBV7-6; size: .; length: 15; CDR3: CASSLGTTGTYEQYF
V: TRBV18; size: .; length: 15; CDR3: CASSPLAGDQETQYF
V: TRBV4-1; size: .; length: 15; CDR3: CASSLGGATNEKLFF
V: TRBV5-1; size: .; length: 16; CDR3: CASSSRAGVGQETQYF
V: TRBV9; size: .; length: 15; CDR3: CASSVGGGRADTQYF
V: TRBV30; size: .; length: 13; CDR3: CAWSPRVNTEAFF
V: TRBV5-1; size: .; length: 16; CDR3: CASSSSHETGRYGYTF
V: TRBV19; size: .; length: 14; CDR3: CASSIRQGNQPQHF
V: TRBV27; size: .; length: 14; CDR3: CASKQGNDNSPLHF
V: TRBV6-1; size: .; length: 16; CDR3: CASSEARPRSGEKLFF
V: TRBV7-8; size: .; length: 13; CDR3: CASSYIQSGEQYF
V: TRBV2; size: once; length: 19; CDR3: CASRDRGQAARARGNTIYF
V: TRBV27; size: once; length: 17; CDR3: CASSLRSGFNSNQPQHF
V: TRBV7-2; size: .; length: 17; CDR3: CASSSGTSPNSNQPQHF
V: TRBV5-5; size: .; length: 14; CDR3: CASSLASGNSPLHF
V: TRBV25-1; size: .; length: 12; CDR3: CASSGGRDTQYF
V: TRBV29-1; size: .; length: 13; CDR3: CSGSRGNTGELFF
V: TRBV19; size: .; length: 15; CDR3: CASSTPGQPYNEQFF
V: TRBV7-9; size: .; length: 16; CDR3: CASSLGGSAITGGYTF
V: TRBV18; size: once; length: 20; CDR3: CASSPYRRSTGSANNSPLHF
V: TRBV27; size: .; length: 15; CDR3: CASSRSPGQGETQYF
V: TRBV5-1; size: .; length: 17; CDR3: CASSSGTAASGANVLTF
V: TRBV2; size: .; length: 12; CDR3: CASSERRGKLFF
V: TRBV4-1; size: .; length: 13; CDR3: CASSQAPTGQLFF
V: TRBV27; size: few; length: 15; CDR3: CASSLRGQGSQPQHF
V: TRBV18; size: few; length: 14; CDR3: CASSRQGLFEKLFF
V: TRBV4-3; size: .; length: 15; CDR3: CASSQAGTGGYEQYF
V: TRBV6-5; size: .; length: 14; CDR3: CASSWTGENSPLHF
V: TRBV19; size: .; length: 13; CDR3: CASRNRGNTEAFF
V: TRBV19; size: .; length: 15; CDR3: CATARGTGSGNTIYF
V: TRBV6-1; size: few; length: 14; CDR3: CASSEVGVFYGYTF
V: TRBV18; size: .; length: 15; CDR3: CASSPRDLQREKLFF
V: TRBV6-2/TRBV6-3; size: .; length: 16; CDR3: CASSYLGTSGYNEQFF
V: TRBV2; size: .; length: 18; CDR3: CASSGTGRKSSYNSPLHF
V: TRBV19; size: few; length: 16; CDR3: CASSSPHAGMNTEAFF
V: TRBV6-2/TRBV6-3; size: .; length: 14; CDR3: CASSNRVAYNEQFF
V: TRBV27; size: once; length: 15; CDR3: CASRDDRGINYGYTF
V: TRBV27; size: .; length: 16; CDR3: CASRLGASSYNSPLHF
V: TRBV28; size: few; length: 16; CDR3: CASSSPRTGSPHGYTF
V: TRBV29-1; size: .; length: 13; CDR3: CSVVRTGNTEAFF
V: TRBV7-9; size: .; length: 16; CDR3: CASSPQPRQGGNEQFF
V: TRBV7-2; size: .; length: 13; CDR3: CASSLNSGDTQYF
V: TRBV5-1; size: .; length: 14; CDR3: CASSLAPMNTEAFF
V: TRBV7-6; size: once; length: 16; CDR3: CASSLGQLIYNSPLHF
V: TRBV28; size: .; length: 12; CDR3: CASSLLAVEAFF
V: TRBV19; size: .; length: 16; CDR3: CASSIERTNIKNIQYF